This TCR beta chain was captured by sequencing in a study of blood T cell repertoires in COVID-19. This clone came up once. CDR3 size: 16 residues. Between the trimmed V and J ends, which lost 0 bases and 3 bases, there was a span of 11 bases. Germline V gene lookup returns CDR1 LGHNA and CDR2 YSLEER. TCRdb's table, derived via immunoSEQ multiplex PCR, lists solely in-frame clones and lacks some. Of approximately 31,000 clones in the sample, over 90% are singletons; the top ten hold about 0.86%. The TCR comes from a male donor with active COVID-19. Sequencing was carried out using peripheral blood. The chain couples TRBV4-3 to TRBJ2-2; D possibly corresponds to TRBD2 (6 bases). CDR3 DNA: TGCGCCAGCAGCCAAGAAGCACTAGCCTACACCGGGGAGCTGTTTTTT. This codes for CASSQEALAYTGELFF.